A selection of T cell receptor beta chains follows, all from one sample in a study of T cell responses to AZD1222 COVID-19 vaccine. Clones were sequenced by immunoSEQ multiplex PCR, and TCRdb holds only the in-frame ones, with some missing. The top ten hold 25% to 30% of the sample, which has under 200,000 clones, 88% seen once. The sample in question was peripheral blood, obtained 28 days after the second AZD1222 dose. The receptors shown here come from an adult who received the AZD1222 COVID-19 vaccine. Both conserved end residues are part of each CDR3. The order of the fields is clone size, V gene, CDR3 length, D gene, J gene, CDR3 DNA, CDR3 protein. D genes are given only for firm matches. Size tells how often a clone was seen (once, few, many) or the class of an expanded clone, and some rows leave it out.

-	TRBV1	18	-	TRBJ2-5	TGCACCAGCAGCCAAGAGCATAGCGGGAGGGTGTACCAAGAGACCCAGTACTTC	CTSSQEHSGRVYQETQYF
-	TRBV7-9	18	TRBD2	TRBJ2-3	TGTGCCAGCAGCTTAGCCGGACTAGCGGGAGGGCGCGGTAGTACGCAGTATTTT	CASSLAGLAGGRGSTQYF
-	TRBV7-8	15	-	TRBJ2-7	TGTGCCAGCAGCCCTCGTTTCTTTTATTCCTACGAGCAGTACTTC	CASSPRFFYSYEQYF
once	TRBV7-2	16	TRBD2	TRBJ2-1	TGTGCCAGCAGCCGCCCTAGCGGCCCAGGCTACAATGAGCAGTTCTTC	CASSRPSGPGYNEQFF
-	TRBV5-1	15	TRBD1	TRBJ1-1	TGCGCCAGCAGCACACAGGGGGCGGAGGGCACTGAAGCTTTCTTT	CASSTQGAEGTEAFF
-	TRBV29-1	12	-	TRBJ1-3	TGCAGCGCTGTGACCTCTGGAAACACCATATATTTT	CSAVTSGNTIYF
-	TRBV27	13	TRBD1	TRBJ1-1	TGTGCCAGCAGTTTATCCGACAGGGCGGAAGCTTTCTTT	CASSLSDRAEAFF
few	TRBV6-5	14	TRBD1	TRBJ2-2	TGTGCCAGCAGTCCAGGACAGGGAGCGGGGGAGCTGTTTTTT	CASSPGQGAGELFF
-	TRBV5-1	15	TRBD1	TRBJ2-1	TGCGCCAGCAGCGTGGGACAGGGTTCCTACAATGAGCAGTTCTTC	CASSVGQGSYNEQFF
-	TRBV29-1	16	-	TRBJ1-4	TGCAGCGTGCCACCCAAGGGGATCACCCTAGGGGAAAAACTGTTTTTT	CSVPPKGITLGEKLFF
-	TRBV10-3	14	-	TRBJ2-6	TGTGCCATCAGGGGTGACTCTGGGGCCAACGTCCTGACTTTC	CAIRGDSGANVLTF
-	TRBV5-4	15	TRBD2	TRBJ2-1	TGTGCCAGCACCTGGGGCGGGAGCTCCTACAATGAGCAGTTCTTC	CASTWGGSSYNEQFF
-	TRBV28	13	TRBD1	TRBJ2-7	TGTGCCAGCAGTGGGACAGGGCTGCGCGAGCAGTACTTC	CASSGTGLREQYF
-	TRBV30	11	-	TRBJ1-2	TGTGCCTGGGGTGGGGCCTATGGCTACACCTTC	CAWGGAYGYTF
few	TRBV19	15	TRBD1	TRBJ1-1	TGTGCCAGTAGTATAGGGGACAGGGAGAACACTGAAGCTTTCTTT	CASSIGDRENTEAFF
few	TRBV7-2	18	-	TRBJ2-3	TGTGCCAGCAGCTTACCGCGGCAGGTCGGCGGCCCCGCAGATACGCAGTATTTT	CASSLPRQVGGPADTQYF
-	TRBV6-5	14	TRBD1	TRBJ1-1	TGTGCCAGCAGGGGACAGGGGTCGAACACTGAAGCTTTCTTT	CASRGQGSNTEAFF
-	TRBV4-2	21	TRBD1	TRBJ1-4	TGTGCCAGCAGCCAAGAGGGCTTGGGACAGGTAAAACGCGCGACTAATGAAAAACTGTTTTTT	CASSQEGLGQVKRATNEKLFF
-	TRBV19	14	-	TRBJ2-7	TGTGCCAGTAGTAGACAGCCCCGTTCCTACGAGCAGTACTTC	CASSRQPRSYEQYF
-	TRBV28	15	TRBD1	TRBJ1-6	TGTGCCAGCACTTCCAGGGGGTCAGGCAATTCACCCCTCCACTTT	CASTSRGSGNSPLHF
-	TRBV11-3	16	-	TRBJ2-2	TGTGCCAGCAGCTTGAGTGGGACACCGAACACCGGGGAGCTGTTTTTT	CASSLSGTPNTGELFF
-	TRBV4-3	14	-	TRBJ2-7	TGCGCCAGCAGCCAAGCTAGTCAGGGTTACGAGCAGTACTTC	CASSQASQGYEQYF
-	TRBV5-1	13	-	TRBJ1-4	TGCGCCAGCAGCTCCGGCCCTAATGAAAAACTGTTTTTT	CASSSGPNEKLFF
once	TRBV9	13	-	TRBJ2-1	TGTGCCAGCAGCCCAGGGGTTTCCAATGAGCAGTTCTTC	CASSPGVSNEQFF
once	TRBV21-1	18	-	TRBJ2-7	TGTGCCAGCAGCAAAATGTCCATGGCTAGCGGTACAGACTACGAGCAGTACTTC	CASSKMSMASGTDYEQYF
-	TRBV4-3	17	TRBD2	TRBJ2-1	TGCGCCAGCAGCCATGCCGTCCCGGGAGGCAGGAGCGATGAGCAGTTCTTC	CASSHAVPGGRSDEQFF
-	TRBV15	16	-	TRBJ2-7	TGTGCCACCAGCAGAGTAGGGCAGGGATCCGCCTACGAGCAGTACTTC	CATSRVGQGSAYEQYF
once	TRBV2	13	TRBD2	TRBJ2-3	TGTGCCGCGGGACTAGCGGGTTGGGATACGCAGTATTTT	CAAGLAGWDTQYF
-	TRBV5-1	15	-	TRBJ1-2	TGCGCCAGCAGCTCCCGGGACACGCTTGGGTCTGGCTACACCTTC	CASSSRDTLGSGYTF
-	TRBV28	14	-	TRBJ1-1	TGTGCCAGCGCTAAAGGGGGACTGAACACTGAAGCTTTCTTT	CASAKGGLNTEAFF
once	TRBV3-1/TRBV3-2	17	TRBD1	TRBJ1-5	TGTGCCAGCAGCCAAGGGACAGGGGGCTTGGGCAATCAGCCCCAGCATTTT	CASSQGTGGLGNQPQHF
-	TRBV10-3	13	-	TRBJ1-4	TGTGCCATCCGCGACAGCAGGAATGAAAAACTGTTTTTT	CAIRDSRNEKLFF
few	TRBV7-8	14	TRBD1	TRBJ1-1	TGTGCCACTGGTACGGACAGGGTGAACACTGAAGCTTTCTTT	CATGTDRVNTEAFF
once	TRBV16	12	-	TRBJ2-3	TGTGCCAGCAGCCAATCAAGGGATACGCAGTATTTT	CASSQSRDTQYF
-	TRBV5-1	16	-	TRBJ2-7	TGCGCCAGCAGCTTGGGGTTGTGGGTCGGGGGCGACGAGCAGTACTTC	CASSLGLWVGGDEQYF
-	TRBV29-1	13	TRBD2	TRBJ2-1	TGCAGCGTTGTGGGGACTAGCGTCTATGAGCAGTTCTTC	CSVVGTSVYEQFF
-	TRBV7-3	12	-	TRBJ2-2	TGTGCCAGCAGCTTGGGTCCCGGGGAGCTGTTTTTT	CASSLGPGELFF
-	TRBV23-1	13	TRBD1	TRBJ2-7	TGCGCCAGCAGTCTACAGGGGCGGGACGAGCAGTACTTC	CASSLQGRDEQYF
-	TRBV19	15	TRBD2	TRBJ2-1	TGTGCCAGTAGTATAGGAGCGGGACCCTACAATGAGCAGTTCTTC	CASSIGAGPYNEQFF
-	TRBV6-5	12	-	TRBJ2-2	TGTGCCGGCAGGGTGAACACCGGGGAGCTGTTTTTT	CAGRVNTGELFF
-	TRBV9	14	TRBD2	TRBJ2-1	TGTGCCAGCACCGACGGACTAGCGAACAATGAGCAGTTCTTC	CASTDGLANNEQFF
-	TRBV4-1	16	TRBD2	TRBJ2-7	TGCGCCAGCAGCCAAGACGAGACTAGCGGATTCTACGAGCAGTACTTC	CASSQDETSGFYEQYF
-	TRBV20-1	11	-	TRBJ2-2	TGCAGTGCGAGTGGGTCCCGGGAGCTGTTTTTT	CSASGSRELFF
-	TRBV5-1	15	TRBD2	TRBJ2-1	TGCGCCAGCATCCCGGGACTAGGGCTCTACAATGAGCAGTTCTTC	CASIPGLGLYNEQFF
-	TRBV6-1	14	-	TRBJ2-3	TGTGCCAGCAGTGAAGGCGGAAGCACAGATACGCAGTATTTT	CASSEGGSTDTQYF
-	TRBV4-3	15	-	TRBJ1-2	TGCGCCAGCAGCCTGGGGGGCCGGCCGGGGTATGGCTACACCTTC	CASSLGGRPGYGYTF
-	TRBV5-4	15	-	TRBJ2-6	TGTGCCAGCAGCATGCCCGGAACCGGGGCCAACGTCCTGACTTTC	CASSMPGTGANVLTF
-	TRBV6-2/TRBV6-3	17	-	TRBJ2-7	TGTGCCAGCAGTTACTCGAAAGGACGGGGCAGCTCCTACGAGCAGTACTTC	CASSYSKGRGSSYEQYF